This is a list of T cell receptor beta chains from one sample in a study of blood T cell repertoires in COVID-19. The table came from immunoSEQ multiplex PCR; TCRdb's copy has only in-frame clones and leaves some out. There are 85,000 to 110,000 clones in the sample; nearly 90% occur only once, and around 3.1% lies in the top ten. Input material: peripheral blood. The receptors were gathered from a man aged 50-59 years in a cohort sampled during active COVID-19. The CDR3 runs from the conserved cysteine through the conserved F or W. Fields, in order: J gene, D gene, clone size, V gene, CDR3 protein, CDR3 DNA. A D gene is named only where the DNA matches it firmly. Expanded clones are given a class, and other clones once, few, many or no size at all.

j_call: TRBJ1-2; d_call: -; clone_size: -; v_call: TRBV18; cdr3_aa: CASSQGDSGYGYTF; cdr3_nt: TGTGCCAGCTCACAAGGGGACTCGGGGTATGGCTACACCTTC
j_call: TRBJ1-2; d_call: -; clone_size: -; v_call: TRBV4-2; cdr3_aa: CASSQDNRAPNYGYTF; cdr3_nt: TGTGCCAGCAGCCAAGATAACAGGGCCCCTAACTATGGCTACACCTTC
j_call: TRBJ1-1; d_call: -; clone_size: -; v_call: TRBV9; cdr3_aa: CASSVGGIGGAFF; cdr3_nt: TGTGCCAGCAGCGTAGGAGGGATAGGTGGAGCTTTCTTT
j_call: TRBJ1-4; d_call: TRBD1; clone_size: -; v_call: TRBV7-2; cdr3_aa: CASSAQGASNEKLFF; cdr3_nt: TGTGCCAGCAGCGCACAGGGGGCCTCTAATGAAAAACTGTTTTTT
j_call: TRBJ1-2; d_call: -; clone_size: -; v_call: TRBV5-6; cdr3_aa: CASRRLEANYGYTF; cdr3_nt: TGTGCCAGCAGGAGGCTCGAGGCTAACTATGGCTACACCTTC
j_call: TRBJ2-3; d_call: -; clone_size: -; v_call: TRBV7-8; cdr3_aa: CASSPRGPDTQYF; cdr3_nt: TGTGCCAGCAGCCCCCGAGGCCCAGATACGCAGTATTTT
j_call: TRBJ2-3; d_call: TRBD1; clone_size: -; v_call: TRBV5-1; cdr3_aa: CASSLGGTGQDTQYF; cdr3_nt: TGCGCCAGCAGCTTGGGTGGGACAGGGCAGGATACGCAGTATTTT
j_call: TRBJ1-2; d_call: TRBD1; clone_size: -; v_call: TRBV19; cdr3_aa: CASSKRRQGNGYTF; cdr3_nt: TGTGCCAGTAGTAAACGTCGACAGGGAAATGGCTACACCTTC
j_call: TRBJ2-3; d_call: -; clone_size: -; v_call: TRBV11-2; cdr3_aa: CASSLDQGGSTDTQYF; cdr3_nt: TGTGCCAGCAGCTTAGATCAGGGCGGAAGCACAGATACGCAGTATTTT
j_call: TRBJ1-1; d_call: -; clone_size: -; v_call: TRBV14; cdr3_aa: CASSQTAGLTNTEAFF; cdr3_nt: TGTGCCAGCAGCCAAACCGCCGGTCTCACGAACACTGAAGCTTTCTTT
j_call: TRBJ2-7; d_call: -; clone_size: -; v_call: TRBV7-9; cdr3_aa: CASSLEGASEQYF; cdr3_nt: TGTGCCAGCAGCTTAGAAGGGGCTTCGGAGCAGTACTTC
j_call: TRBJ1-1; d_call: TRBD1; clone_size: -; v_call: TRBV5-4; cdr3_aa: CASSAGQGFARAFF; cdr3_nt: TGTGCCAGCAGCGCGGGACAGGGGTTCGCTCGAGCTTTCTTT
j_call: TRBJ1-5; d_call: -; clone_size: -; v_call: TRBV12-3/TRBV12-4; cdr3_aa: CASSFGGIEAQHF; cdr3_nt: TGTGCCAGCAGTTTTGGGGGCATCGAGGCCCAGCATTTT
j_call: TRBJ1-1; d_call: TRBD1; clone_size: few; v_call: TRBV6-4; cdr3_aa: CASSETTGNAEAFF; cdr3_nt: TGTGCCAGCAGTGAAACGACAGGGAATGCTGAAGCTTTCTTT
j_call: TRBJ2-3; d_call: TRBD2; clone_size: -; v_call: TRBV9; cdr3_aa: CASSVGTSGVDTQYF; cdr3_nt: TGTGCCAGCAGCGTAGGGACTAGCGGGGTTGATACGCAGTATTTT
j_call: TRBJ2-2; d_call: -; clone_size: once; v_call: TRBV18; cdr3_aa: CASSQGLETGELFF; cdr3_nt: TGTGCCAGCTCGCAGGGACTTGAGACCGGGGAGCTGTTTTTT
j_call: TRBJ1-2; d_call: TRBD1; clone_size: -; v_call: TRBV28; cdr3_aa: CASEGGQGGVVNYGYTF; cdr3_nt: TGTGCCAGCGAAGGGGGACAGGGAGGGGTTGTCAACTATGGCTACACCTTC
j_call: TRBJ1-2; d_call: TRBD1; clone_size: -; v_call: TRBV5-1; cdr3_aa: CASSPQGAGYGYTF; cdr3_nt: TGCGCCAGCAGTCCCCAGGGGGCTGGCTATGGCTACACCTTC
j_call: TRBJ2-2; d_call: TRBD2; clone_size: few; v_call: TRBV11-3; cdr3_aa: CASSNDWWGGTGELFF; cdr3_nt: TGTGCCAGCAGCAATGACTGGTGGGGGGGCACCGGGGAGCTGTTTTTT
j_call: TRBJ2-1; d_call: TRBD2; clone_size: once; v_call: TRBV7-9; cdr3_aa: CASSQLAGDSYNEQFF; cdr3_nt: TGTGCCAGCAGCCAATTAGCGGGGGACTCCTACAATGAGCAGTTCTTC